This entry lists 8 T cell receptor beta chains sequenced from one sample in a study of cytomegalovirus exposure and HLA in healthy donors. The primer mix had 60 Vbeta and 13 Jbeta primers. The protocol was immunoSEQ multiplex PCR, while the TCRdb copy is restricted to in-frame clones and leaves out a portion. This table holds approximately 150,000 clones, about 80% found once. Input material: PBMCs. The receptors were sampled from a young man in good health and CMV-seronegative.

The V and J genes are TRBV5-1 and TRBJ2-7; 8 bases align to TRBD2. Germline-derived CDR1 and CDR2 are SGHRS and YFSETQ. With 0 bases clipped from V and 5 bases from J, the junction kept 7 bases outside the gene matches. The CDR3 consists of 15 residues. This chain's CDR3 is CASSLGTGGKDEQYF. The DNA for the CDR3 is TGCGCCAGCAGCTTGGGAACGGGGGGGAAGGACGAGCAGTACTTC.

The CDR3 protein is CAWSTGGPYEQYF. The DNA for the CDR3 is TGTGCCTGGAGTACGGGGGGACCCTACGAGCAGTACTTC. The V and J genes are TRBV30 and TRBJ2-7; 7 positions match TRBD2. The length of the CDR3 is 13 residues. Germline CDR1 is GTSNPN and CDR2 is SVGIG (reference sequence). J gave up 2 bases and V 2 bases, and 3 bases lay outside the gene matches.

This sequence joins TRBV15 and TRBJ2-2, with D possibly matching TRBD2 (6 bases). The ends were cut back, 8 bases at V and 0 bases at J, with 10 bases in the middle. Germline V gene data show CDR1 as LNHNV and CDR2 as YYDKDF (reference sequence). The CDR3 length is 14 residues. The CDR3 loop reads CATGWRANTGELFF. The CDR3 DNA sequence: TGTGCCACCGGGTGGAGGGCGAACACCGGGGAGCTGTTTTTT.

The chain is built from TRBV27 and TRBJ2-7; 7 nucleotides match TRBD1. The CDR3 is made up of 17 amino acids. Germline V lookup: CDR1 MNHEY, CDR2 SMNVEV (reference sequence). The J segment lost 2 bases and the V segment lost 6 bases, leaving 16 bases of the junction unmatched. The CDR3 loop is CASSETAGTAFPYEQYF. Here the CDR3 DNA reads TGTGCCAGCAGCGAAACCGCCGGGACAGCTTTTCCCTACGAGCAGTACTTC.

The V call is TRBV10-3, the J call TRBJ2-7; 13 nucleotides line up with TRBD2. V trimming: 8 bases; J trimming: 1 base; junction bases outside the gene matches: 14. CDR1 is ENHRY, CDR2 SYGVKD, per germline. The CDR3 runs to 18 residues. In nucleotides, the CDR3 is TGTGCCATCCGAAGGACTAGCGGGAGCCTCTTGTCGTCCTACGAGCAGTACTTC. This sequence encodes CAIRRTSGSLLSSYEQYF.

V is TRBV10-1 and J is TRBJ2-3, with 7 bases identical to TRBD1. This CDR3 comprises 15 residues. Losses at the gene ends were 0 bases for V and 4 bases for J; bases not matched to a gene: 4. In germline, CDR1 is WNHNN, CDR2 SYGVQD (reference sequence). CDR3 DNA: TGCGCCAGCAGTGAGTCTGGGACAGTGTCAGATACGCAGTATTTT. It specifies CASSESGTVSDTQYF.

The genes are TRBV7-9 and TRBJ2-7; 7 positions agree with TRBD2. The V segment lost 2 bases and the J segment 7 bases; nucleotides outside the gene matches: 11. CDR1 SEHNR and CDR2 FQNEAQ come from the germline V gene (reference sequence). This CDR3 is built from 15 residues. The CDR3 sequence is CASSLSGAPRREQYF. Here the CDR3 DNA reads TGTGCCAGCAGCTTAAGCGGGGCGCCGCGGAGGGAGCAGTACTTC.

The chain couples TRBV7-9 to TRBJ1-2; 8 bases align to TRBD1. CDR3 size: 15 residues. Trimming cost V 5 bases and J 4 bases; bases outside gene matches: 9. The germline V gene has CDR1 SEHNR and CDR2 FQNEAQ (reference sequence). CDR3 residues: CASSPGQGIGYGYTF. The CDR3 DNA reads TGTGCCAGCAGCCCCGGACAGGGTATAGGCTATGGCTACACCTTC.